This TCR beta chain was sequenced for a study of control samples from healthy donors and cancer patients. TCRdb's copy holds only in-frame clones and misses some; the assay was immunoSEQ multiplex PCR. The sample comprises about 82,000 clones, around 91% of which are singletons, and 7.2% rests with the top ten. Turning to this clone: Sequence at one end of the junction differs from germline and may be a read error.

This TCR derives from a man aged 45 to 65 in good health. Sequencing was done on a sample of blood.

CDR3 nucleotide sequence: TGTGCCACTACCCTAGGAGAGGTGGGGAACTATGCCTACACCTTC. It yields the protein CATTLGEVGNYAYTF. The genes are TRBV19 and TRBJ1-2; D unclear. Germline V gives CDR1 LNHDA, CDR2 SQIVND (reference sequence). The CDR3 contains 15 residues.